The 20 T cell receptor beta chains below all came from one sample that was sequenced in a study of neoadjuvant anti-PD-1 for oral cavity cancer. TCRdb's copy holds only in-frame clones and misses some; the assay was immunoSEQ multiplex PCR. The sample has about 62,000 clones, around four fifths seen once; the top ten hold around 2.6%. The input for sequencing was PBMCs, taken before nivolumab (anti-PD-1) treatment. The receptors were gathered from a person between 40 and 80 years old with oral cavity squamous cell carcinoma.

The chain combines TRBV15 with TRBJ1-2; 7 nucleotides align to TRBD1. Germline values: CDR1 LNHNV, CDR2 YYDKDF (reference sequence). V lost 8 bases to trimming and J lost 2 bases; unmatched junction nucleotides: 8. The CDR3 runs 14 residues. CDR3 sequence: CATAPGTVNYGYTF. CDR3 bases: TGTGCCACCGCTCCCGGGACAGTGAACTATGGCTACACCTTC. The full variable domain, rest sourced from reference TRBV15 and TRBJ1-2, is DAMVIQNPRYQVTQFGKPVTLSCSQTLNHNVMYWYQQKSSQAPKLLFHYYDKDFNNEADTPDNFQSRRPNTSFCFLDIRSPGLGDTAMYLCATAPGTVNYGYTFGSGTRLTVV.

The V call is TRBV29-1, the J call TRBJ1-2; D is ambiguous. The CDR3 runs 10 residues. V was trimmed by 3 bases and J by 3 bases, leaving 2 bases between them. CDR1 is SQVTM and CDR2 is ANQGSEA in the germline V gene. The DNA of the CDR3 is TGCAGCGTTGAGCACTATGGCTACACCTTC. This encodes CSVEHYGYTF.

The chain has TRBV19 and TRBJ1-5; D is uncertain. This CDR3 comprises 14 residues. Trimming removed 1 base at V and 4 bases at J, with 8 bases between. Germline-derived CDR1 and CDR2 are LNHDA and SQIVND (reference sequence). DNA of the CDR3: TGTGCCAGTAGTATAGGACAACCGAATCAGCCCCAGCATTTT. Its translation is CASSIGQPNQPQHF.

The chain employs TRBV29-1 and TRBJ2-3, with TRBD1 matching over 9 bases. This CDR3 spans 13 amino acids. The ends lost 7 bases at V and 0 bases at J; junction bases unmatched: 2. The germline V gene encodes CDR1 SQVTM and CDR2 ANQGSEA. The chain's CDR3 is CSAGTGSTDTQYF. Written as DNA, the CDR3 is TGCAGCGCTGGGACAGGGAGCACAGATACGCAGTATTTT.

This clone was observed a handful of times. The V call is TRBV6-5, the J call TRBJ1-3; a weak D match, TRBD1 (5 bases). V was pared by 7 bases and J by 2 bases, with 12 bases between. This CDR3 has 14 residues. Germline V gives CDR1 MNHEY, CDR2 SVGAGI. The CDR3 coding sequence is TGTGCCAGCACCGCGACAGCTACTGGAAACACCATATATTTT. Its protein product is CASTATATGNTIYF.

This rearrangement joins TRBV30 to TRBJ2-5; tentative D call: TRBD1 (5 bases). V was clipped by 0 bases and J by 3 bases, with 11 bases between them. Germline CDR1 and CDR2: GTSNPN and SVGIG (reference sequence). The CDR3 runs to 14 residues. The CDR3 nucleotides read TGTGCCTGGAGTGTAGGGGTTAGAAAAGAGACCCAGTACTTC. Its translation is CAWSVGVRKETQYF.

This clone occurred once. The rearrangement links TRBV19 to TRBJ1-4; 7 nucleotides agree with TRBD1. Trimming at V came to 4 bases and at J to 8 bases, leaving 7 bases not matched to a gene. This CDR3 is 14 amino acids long. CDR1 LNHDA and CDR2 SQIVND come from the germline V gene (reference sequence). CDR3: CASSSPGQTEKLFF. In DNA form, the CDR3 reads TGTGCCAGTAGTAGTCCGGGACAGACCGAAAAACTGTTTTTT.

The chain uses TRBV19 and TRBJ2-7, with D unresolved. This CDR3 region has 12 residues. Trimming stripped 9 bases from V and 2 bases from J, with 11 bases between. Germline loops: CDR1 LNHDA, CDR2 SQIVND (reference sequence). CDR3 sequence: CASSTGPYEQYF. CDR3 nucleotides: TGTGCCAGCTCGACTGGACCCTACGAGCAGTACTTC. The full variable domain, rest sourced from reference TRBV19 and TRBJ2-7, is DGGITQSPKYLFRKEGQNVTLSCEQNLNHDAMYWYRQDPGQGLRLIYYSQIVNDFQKGDIAEGYSVSREKKESFPLTVTSAQKNPTAFYLCASSTGPYEQYFGPGTRLTVT.

The chain is built from TRBV5-1 and TRBJ1-2; a possible D gene is TRBD1 (5 bases). This CDR3 has 15 residues. V was pared by 0 bases and J by 4 bases, with 13 bases between. The germline gives CDR1 SGHRS, CDR2 YFSETQ. CDR3 nucleotides: TGCGCCAGCAGCTTGGATGAGACAGCCACCTATGGCTACACCTTC. Its protein is CASSLDETATYGYTF. Using reference TRBV5-1 and TRBJ1-2 for the parts outside the CDR3, the full variable domain is KAGVTQTPRYLIKTRGQQVTLSCSPISGHRSVSWYQQTPGQGLQFLFEYFSETQRNKGNFPGRFSGRQFSNSRSEMNVSTLELGDSALYLCASSLDETATYGYTFGSGTRLTVV.

This chain links TRBV7-6 with TRBJ2-2, with D perhaps matching TRBD2 (5 bases). Germline V gene data show CDR1 as SGHVS and CDR2 as FNYEAQ. This CDR3 is built from 17 residues. Trimming removed 0 bases at V and 4 bases at J, with 15 bases between. Here the CDR3 reads CASSLAPGYSSTGELFF. In nucleotides, the CDR3 is TGTGCCAGCAGCTTAGCTCCGGGGTACTCCAGCACCGGGGAGCTGTTTTTT. The entire variable domain, with the rest obtained from reference TRBV7-6 and TRBJ2-2, is as follows: GAGVSQSPRYKVTKRGQDVALRCDPISGHVSLYWYRQALGQGPEFLTYFNYEAQQDKSGLPNDRFSAERPEGSISTLTIQRTEQRDSAMYRCASSLAPGYSSTGELFFGEGSRLTVL.

This rearrangement joins TRBV25-1 to TRBJ2-1, with 10 bases fitting TRBD2. Germline CDR1 and CDR2: MGHDK and SYGVNS. The CDR3 extends over 16 amino acids. V lost 9 bases and J lost 8; bases outside the gene matches: 16. CDR3 sequence (DNA): TGTGCCAGTGGAGGGGGAGCGGGAGGGGTAGGCTATGAGCAGTTCTTC. Protein product: CASGGGAGGVGYEQFF.

This chain connects TRBV20-1 to TRBJ2-7, with D unclear. Trimming removed 1 base at V and 7 bases at J, with 8 bases between. This CDR3 comprises 11 residues. The germline V gene encodes CDR1 DFQATT and CDR2 SNEGSKA (reference sequence). The CDR3 protein is CSARGAREQYF. CDR3 nucleotides: TGCAGTGCTAGAGGGGCACGAGAGCAGTACTTC.

This clone was seen a handful of times. CDR3 DNA: TGCGCCAGCAGCCAAGATATGGGGGGACTTACTAATGAAAAACTGTTTTTT. It codes for CASSQDMGGLTNEKLFF. J is TRBJ1-4 and V is TRBV4-1; D perhaps matches TRBD1 (5 bases). The CDR3 has 17 residues. Trimming removed 0 bases at V and 2 bases at J, with 13 bases between. Germline values: CDR1 MGHRA, CDR2 YSYEKL.

The chain carries TRBV29-1 and TRBJ2-1; D is possibly TRBD2 (7 bases). This CDR3 spans 15 amino acids. V was trimmed by 0 bases and J by 7 bases, leaving 16 bases between them. Germline lookup yields CDR1 SQVTM and CDR2 ANQGSEA. Here the CDR3 DNA reads TGCAGCGTTGAAGAGGGGAGGGGGGGACCGAATGAGCAGTTCTTC. It codes for CSVEEGRGGPNEQFF.

This clone has just a few counts. The chain links TRBV5-5 to TRBJ1-1, with D unclear. Germline V lookup: CDR1 SGHKS, CDR2 YYEKEE (reference sequence). V shed 2 bases and J shed 8 bases, with 16 bases lying between them. CDR3 length equals 14 residues. The CDR3 DNA reads TGTGCCAGCAGCTTATTGATCGGCGCGGGAGAAGCTTTCTTT. Protein: CASSLLIGAGEAFF.

The sample holds one count of this clone. J is TRBJ1-1 and V is TRBV5-6; TRBD1 is a possible D gene (5 bases). This CDR3 spans 17 amino acids. Looked up from germline, CDR1 is SGHDT and CDR2 is YYEEEE. The germline V and J ends were trimmed by 0 bases and 1 base, with 16 bases remaining between them. CDR3: CASSLGPWGRENTEAFF. As DNA, the CDR3 is TGTGCCAGCAGCTTGGGTCCATGGGGCAGGGAGAACACTGAAGCTTTCTTT. The variable domain in full, completed from reference TRBV5-6 and TRBJ1-1, reads DAGVTQSPTHLIKTRGQQVTLRCSPKSGHDTVSWYQQALGQGPQFIFQYYEEEERQRGNFPDRFSGHQFPNYSSELNVNALLLGDSALYLCASSLGPWGRENTEAFFGQGTRLTVV.

The chain recombines TRBV5-8 with TRBJ1-5; 9 bases match TRBD1. V lost 4 bases and J lost 6; bases outside the gene matches: 5. This CDR3 region has 14 residues. CDR1 is SGHTS and CDR2 is YDEGEE in the germline V gene. As DNA, the CDR3 is TGTGCCAGCAGCCTGACAGGGGGACTTCAGCCCCAGCATTTT. Translated, it gives CASSLTGGLQPQHF.

V usage is TRBV11-1 and J usage is TRBJ2-7; possible D gene TRBD2, 5 bases. V shed 5 bases and J shed 0 bases, with 17 bases lying between them. CDR1 is SGHAT and CDR2 is FQDESV in the germline V gene (reference sequence). The CDR3 length is 16 residues. CDR3 sequence (DNA): TGTGCCAGCAGCCGCGGGTCCTACACTTCCTCCTACGAGCAGTACTTC. Its translation: CASSRGSYTSSYEQYF. Variable domain in full (rest from reference TRBV11-1 and TRBJ2-7): EAEVAQSPRYKITEKSQAVAFWCDPISGHATLYWYRQILGQGPELLVQFQDESVVDDSQLPKDRFSAERLKGVDSTLKIQPAELGDSAMYLCASSRGSYTSSYEQYFGPGTRLTVT.

This clone was recorded once. CDR3 DNA: TGCGCCAGCAGGTTGCCCGGGACAGGGGGCAAAAACTCTGGGGCCAACGTCCTGACTTTC. Residues: CASRLPGTGGKNSGANVLTF. The gene calls are TRBV5-1 and TRBJ2-6; TRBD1 matches at 12 bases. Unmatched junction bases numbered 12, after V lost 5 bases and J lost 0 bases. Per the germline V gene, CDR1 is SGHRS and CDR2 is YFSETQ. This CDR3 has 20 amino acids.

This clone was detected only once. The chain couples TRBV6-5 to TRBJ2-5; TRBD2 might be the D (5 bases). The CDR3 consists of 14 residues. Germline CDR1 is MNHEY and CDR2 is SVGAGI. V lost 6 bases, J lost 4 bases, and 15 bases lay in between. CDR3 residues: CASSPRRGTETQYF. The CDR3 DNA reads TGTGCCAGCAGCCCCCGCCGGGGTACAGAGACCCAGTACTTC.